The entry below describes one TCR beta chain. Study processing details: Quantification of nucleated cells was approximated via reference gene primer amplification. Sequencing was performed with immunoSEQ multiplex PCR; in TCRdb, only in-frame clones are kept and a portion is missing. Clonal size and the V and J genes are those of that table, whereas D and trimming came from the DNA. The sample lists 45,000 to 55,000 clones; 80% to 90% were seen once. The sample originates from a study of blood T cell repertoires in COVID-19. At the level of the study: Specimens from acute and convalescent COVID-19 originated in the United States, Italy and Spain. In each case, the material was cDNA or gDNA derived from T cells, B-cell-depleted T cells, or PBMCs.

CDR3 length: 14 amino acids. CDR1 and CDR2 (germline): KGHDR, SFDVKD. The junction had 15 bases not matched to a gene; V was cut back by 10 bases and J by 12 bases. This chain uses TRBV24-1 with TRBJ2-4; the match to TRBD2 covers 9 bases. The sequencing sample was made of peripheral blood. The receptor was derived from a human donor in a cohort sampled during active COVID-19. In DNA form, the CDR3 reads TGTGCCACAGGTAGCGGGGGCCCCGGGGATCGTCAGTACTTC. This codes for CATGSGGPGDRQYF.